This entry describes one T cell receptor beta chain. Its antigen is currently unknown. Thyroid surgery was performed in patients who had received no treatment beforehand. The source of the sample is a study of metastatic and nonmetastatic thyroid tumors. Study details: A comparison of repertoires was made across blood and tumor or nodule tissue from malignant and benign thyroid patients.

The CDR3 extends over 14 amino acids. V was shortened by 7 bases and J by 11 bases, with 21 bases between the two germline ends. Germline V gives CDR1 MNHNS, CDR2 SASEGT. Study findings and constraints: Benign nodules were reported to have significantly lower TCR beta diversity than malignant thyroid tumors, in blood and tumor.

Per the original data handling: Built for papillary thyroid cancer, a distant-metastasis classifier drew on CDR3 differences across clinicopathological groups. TCRdb re-clonotyped the PCR reads through MiXCR. These V and J calls rely on TCRdb rather than the paper's analysis. The table has 30,000 to 35,000 clones, approximately 32% seen once. The sequenced sample consisted of blood. This receptor was taken from a female donor with papillary thyroid cancer or a benign thyroid nodule (not recorded which). Some clones in this sample may be carry-over from other donors' samples. The V and J genes are TRBV6-1 and TRBJ2-1; D may be TRBD1 (6 bases). The CDR3 region is CASIDRQAIRQQFF. The CDR3 DNA is TGTGCCAGCATCGACCGACAGGCTATAAGACAGCAGTTCTTC.